This T cell receptor beta chain appears in the sequencing data of a study of glioma-infiltrating T cells after dendritic cell vaccination. Study information: Patients received three intradermal dendritic cell vaccine injections at biweekly intervals.

The time point was: after dendritic cell vaccination, including at tumor progression/relapse. Blood PBMC samples: pre-vaccination, two weeks post third vaccination, and at tumor progression. Measured with immunoSEQ multiplex PCR; TCRdb has only the in-frame clones, and not every one. The sample has tens of thousands of clones; about 80% are singletons. The CDR3 is made up of 14 amino acids. CDR1 and CDR2 (germline): SGHRS, YFSETQ. V was shortened by 1 base and J by 4 bases, with 12 bases between the two germline ends. The sample was blood, taken after dendritic cell vaccination. The V gene is TRBV5-1, the J gene TRBJ2-7; possibly TRBD1 for D (6 bases). This sequence was found in a human donor with glioblastoma. The CDR3 protein is CASSLLGAGYEQYF. CDR3 nucleotide sequence: TGCGCCAGCAGCTTGTTGGGGGCAGGGTACGAGCAGTACTTC.